The clone carrying this TCR beta chain was counted between two and nine times. The data were obtained in a study of spatial heterogeneity in lung cancer. Study information: The average appearance count of each unique TCR and UMI combination in raw reads was more than eight.

Trimming stripped 10 bases from V and 0 bases from J, with 19 bases between. Germline V gene lookup returns CDR1 MNHEY and CDR2 SVGAGI. The CDR3 has 16 residues. Time point specified: sample taken at primary tumor resection. There were 75 or so donors, all of them untreated patients with early-stage non-small cell lung cancer. Researchers sequenced whole RNA taken from tumor, nontumor lung or frozen PBMC without sorting. TCRdb re-called the 5' RACE reads through MiXCR, storing one row per CDR3 protein. The repertoire holds approximately 52,000 distinct CDR3 sequences, with approximately 5.3% as singletons.

This TCR was sampled from a male donor with early-stage non-small cell lung cancer. The specimen comprised PBMCs, sampled at surgery. The chain carries TRBV6-5 and TRBJ1-5; the D is unclear. CDR3 DNA: TGTGCCACCCGAGAGAGGGAAGCCTATAGCAATCAGCCCCAGCATTTT. It codes for CATREREAYSNQPQHF.